One sample yielded the 13 T cell receptor beta chains listed below, sequenced in a study of T cell responses to AZD1222 COVID-19 vaccine (TCRdb year 2021). Library preparation was by the immunoSEQ multiplex PCR assay. TCRdb retrieved this table from immuneACCESS and kept in-frame rearrangements only. Not all clones are present; in checked studies, unresolved V genes account for under half, and no reason is known for the remainder. In all, the sample holds around 140,000 clones, and about 89% of those were seen once. Over 2.5% of the sample rests with the top ten. The time point label here, explained by the study, means: baseline before first vaccination. This material consisted of peripheral blood, taken on day 0 of AZD1222 vaccination. All receptors come from an adult in good health.

V is TRBV2 and J is TRBJ2-1; D ambiguous. Germline CDR1 is SNHLY and CDR2 is FYNNEI. Trimming left V 6 bases short and J 4 bases short, with 13 bases between. The CDR3 consists of 14 residues. The CDR3 protein is CASSSFDSYNEQFF. CDR3 DNA: TGTGCCAGCAGCTCCTTCGACTCGTACAATGAGCAGTTCTTC.

The chain couples TRBV24-1 to TRBJ2-1; a weak D match, TRBD2 (6 bases). The CDR3 has 14 residues. V lost 3 bases and J lost 5, with 10 bases in between. Germline V lookup: CDR1 KGHDR, CDR2 SFDVKD. The CDR3 coding sequence is TGTGCCACCAGTGATGCGGGGCTACACAATGAGCAGTTCTTC. Its protein product is CATSDAGLHNEQFF.

As concerns this clone: It may be a read error: a sequence one base away is much more abundant. Additional DNA sequences in this sample encode the identical CDR3. The V and J genes are TRBV6-2 or TRBV6-3 and TRBJ2-7, with no clear D. With 0 bases removed from V and 1 base from J, the gap between germline ends came to 1 base. This CDR3 comprises 12 residues. Germline assignment: CDR1 MNHEY and CDR2 SVGEGT. As DNA, the CDR3 is TGTGCCAGCAGTTACTCTTCCTACGAGCAGTACTTC. Residues: CASSYSSYEQYF.

In regard to this clone: In the same sample, other DNA sequences code for this CDR3. This chain uses TRBV18 with TRBJ2-7; D may be TRBD2 (5 bases). Trimming shortened V by 4 bases and J by 0 bases, and 7 bases separated the two germline ends. Germline-derived CDR1 and CDR2 are KGHSH and LQKENI. The CDR3 runs to 13 residues. CDR3 in DNA: TGTGCCAGCTCACGGACTGGCTCCTACGAGCAGTACTTC. Translating it yields CASSRTGSYEQYF.

The chain has TRBV29-1 and TRBJ2-2, with no clear D. CDR1 SQVTM and CDR2 ANQGSEA come from the germline V gene. This CDR3 is 12 amino acids long. The germline V and J ends were trimmed by 5 bases and 0 bases, with 4 bases remaining between them. The CDR3 nucleotides are TGCAGCGTTTCCGCGAACACCGGGGAGCTGTTTTTT. Translated: CSVSANTGELFF.

The V call is TRBV29-1, the J call TRBJ1-2, with 10 bases fitting TRBD1. Looked up from germline, CDR1 is SQVTM and CDR2 is ANQGSEA. The V segment lost 4 bases and the J segment 4 bases; nucleotides outside the gene matches: 0. CDR3 length equals 12 residues. As DNA, the CDR3 is TGCAGCGTTGGGGACAGGGGCTATGGCTACACCTTC. Amino acid sequence: CSVGDRGYGYTF.

V gene TRBV4-2 combines with J gene TRBJ2-3, with 16 bases identical to TRBD2. The CDR3 extends over 17 amino acids. The junction had 7 bases not matched to a gene; V was cut back by 4 bases and J by 6 bases. Germline lookup yields CDR1 LGHNA and CDR2 YNFKEQ. The CDR3 DNA sequence: TGTGCCAGCAGCCCTGGGACTAGCGGGGGGGCCGAGGATACGCAGTATTTT. Its protein product is CASSPGTSGGAEDTQYF.

This clone has only one observation. V is TRBV19 and J is TRBJ1-2; TRBD1 is a possible D gene (5 bases). The V end was cut by 3 bases, the J end by 6 bases, with 8 bases between. CDR1 is LNHDA and CDR2 is SQIVND in the germline V gene (reference sequence). The CDR3 runs 12 residues. CDR3 loop: CASSILGHGYTF. In DNA, the CDR3 is TGTGCCAGTAGTATCCTGGGGCATGGCTACACCTTC.

This chain links TRBV6-2 or TRBV6-3 with TRBJ1-2, with TRBD1 as a possible D gene (6 bases). Germline V gene sequence: CDR1 MNHEY, CDR2 SVGEGT. Deletions cut 2 bases from V and 8 bases from J, with 12 bases between. CDR3 size: 13 residues. The CDR3 DNA is TGTGCCAGCAGTTACGTCCCAACAGGGGGCTACACCTTC. This gives the protein CASSYVPTGGYTF.

The rearrangement joins TRBV27 to TRBJ1-5, with TRBD1 matching 7 bases. Germline V gene data show CDR1 as MNHEY and CDR2 as SMNVEV (reference sequence). Germline trimming cut 4 bases from V and 1 base from J; bases unmatched to any gene: 7. The CDR3 totals 16 residues. This CDR3 is CASSSRQGRSNQPQHF. For the CDR3, the DNA is TGTGCCAGCAGTTCTCGACAGGGTAGGAGCAATCAGCCCCAGCATTTT.

The CDR3, as DNA: TGTGCCAGCAGCTCGGCGGGGGGCCGGGGAGGTGAGCAGTTCTTC. Translating gives CASSSAGGRGGEQFF. The chain is built from TRBV7-2 and TRBJ2-1; 8 nucleotides align to TRBD2. In germline, CDR1 is SGHTA, CDR2 FQGNSA. V was clipped by 4 bases and J by 9 bases; unmatched bases: 11. The CDR3 has 15 residues. The variable domain in full, completed from reference TRBV7-2 and TRBJ2-1, reads GAGVSQSPSNKVTEKGKDVELRCDPISGHTALYWYRQSLGQGLEFLIYFQGNSAPDKSGLPSDRFSAERTGGSVSTLTIQRTQQEDSAVYLCASSSAGGRGGEQFFGPGTRLTVL.

The chain uses TRBV19 and TRBJ1-2; 7 bases are a match to TRBD1. The germline gives CDR1 LNHDA, CDR2 SQIVND (reference sequence). V dropped 5 bases and J dropped 3; count of bases not matched to a gene: 12. The CDR3 contains 16 residues. CDR3 protein: CASSQDPGQTDYGYTF. The CDR3 DNA reads TGTGCCAGTAGTCAGGACCCGGGACAGACCGACTATGGCTACACCTTC.

This rearrangement joins TRBV5-1 to TRBJ2-2; tentatively, D is TRBD1 or TRBD2 (6 bases each). Trimming shortened V by 2 bases and J by 4 bases, and 15 bases separated the two germline ends. The CDR3 length is 16 residues. The germline CDR1 and CDR2 sequences are SGHRS and YFSETQ. The CDR3 region is CASSFRGQGATGELFF. The DNA of the CDR3 is TGCGCCAGCAGCTTTCGGGGGCAGGGAGCCACCGGGGAGCTGTTTTTT.